This T cell receptor beta chain was captured in a study of early T cells in non-severe SARS-CoV-2 infection. V dropped 1 base and J dropped 4; count of bases not matched to a gene: 0. CDR1 and CDR2 from the germline V gene are KGHSH and LQKENI. CDR3 size: 14 residues. TCRdb processed the 5' RACE reads anew with MiXCR; each CDR3 protein has one entry. Here the sample spans 75,000 to 80,000 distinct CDR3 sequences, approximately 9.1% being singletons. The specimen was whole blood. The chain recombines TRBV18 with TRBJ2-2; TRBD1 agrees at 7 bases. The receptor was derived from an adult who was a healthcare worker with PCR-confirmed SARS-CoV-2 infection or an uninfected control (not recorded which). The CDR3 DNA is TGTGCCAGCTCACCACAGGGGGCCACCGGGGAGCTGTTTTTT. Translated, it gives CASSPQGATGELFF.